This passage covers 2 T cell receptor beta chains from one sample sequenced in a study of T-cell memory formation after mild COVID-19. TCRdb reprocessed the 5' RACE reads with MiXCR, giving one entry per CDR3 protein. The sample lists under 550,000 distinct CDR3 sequences; 15% to 20% were seen once. The sample comprised PBMCs or a T cell subset sorted from them (not recorded which). The receptors come from an adult woman who had mild COVID-19 (a few samples of this study predate the infection). Cell type and time point are not known.

This clonotype was recorded a few times. V is TRBV10-3 and J is TRBJ2-3; D gene uncertain. V lost 4 bases, J lost 5 bases, and 16 bases lay in between. The CDR3 is made up of 15 amino acids. Germline V CDR1 and CDR2: ENHRY, SYGVKD. The CDR3 nucleotides are TGTGCCATCAGTGTTGACATACGAAACGTAGATACGCAGTATTTT. The encoded protein is CAISVDIRNVDTQYF.

V usage is TRBV4-2 and J usage is TRBJ2-1; D may be TRBD2 (5 bases). This CDR3 is 14 amino acids long. Germline V gene sequence: CDR1 LGHNA, CDR2 YNFKEQ. Trimming cost V 3 bases and J 0 bases, with 6 bases left between them. CDR3 loop: CASSHRGSYNEQFF. In DNA, the CDR3 is TGTGCCAGCAGCCACCGGGGCTCCTACAATGAGCAGTTCTTC.